The present T cell receptor (beta chain) was sequenced within a study of CD8+ T cells in alopecia areata. Regarding this clone: Its specificity is unknown.

RNA was extracted and reverse transcribed into cDNA as the sequencing template. Libraries were prepared by immunoSEQ multiplex PCR; TCRdb keeps only in-frame clonotypes and omits some of them. Of over 150,000 clones in the sample, roughly 53% are singletons; the top ten hold less than 14%. Overall study findings and caveats: Scalp lesions, especially in alopecia totalis/universalis, had higher clonality than normal scalp.

From germline, CDR1 is SGDLS and CDR2 YYNGEE. CDR3 size: 14 residues. Trimming took off 0 bases at V and 4 bases at J, with 10 bases between the two ends. This sample's treatment: oral pan-JAK inhibitor, 5-10 mg twice daily. The sequencing used CD8+ T cells sorted from blood, collected at week 24, from a patient treated with tofacitinib. The chain recombines TRBV9 with TRBJ1-1; D may be TRBD1 (6 bases). The clonotype comes from a human donor with alopecia areata. The CDR3 region is CASSVGLGATEAFF. The CDR3 DNA sequence: TGTGCCAGCAGCGTAGGCCTGGGGGCCACTGAAGCTTTCTTT.